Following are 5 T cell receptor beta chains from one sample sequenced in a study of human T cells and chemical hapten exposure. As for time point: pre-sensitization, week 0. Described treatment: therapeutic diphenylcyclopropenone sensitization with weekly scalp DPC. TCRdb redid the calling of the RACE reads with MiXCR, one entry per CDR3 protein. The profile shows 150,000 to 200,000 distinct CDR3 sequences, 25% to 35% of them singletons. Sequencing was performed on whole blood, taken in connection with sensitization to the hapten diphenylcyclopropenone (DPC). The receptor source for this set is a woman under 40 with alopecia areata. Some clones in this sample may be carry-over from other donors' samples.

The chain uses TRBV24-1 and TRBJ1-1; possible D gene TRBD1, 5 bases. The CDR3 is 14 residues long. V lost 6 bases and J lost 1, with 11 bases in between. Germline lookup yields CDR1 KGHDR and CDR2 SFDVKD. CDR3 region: CATSPGTANTEAFF. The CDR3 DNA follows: TGTGCCACCAGTCCAGGGACGGCGAACACTGAAGCTTTCTTT.

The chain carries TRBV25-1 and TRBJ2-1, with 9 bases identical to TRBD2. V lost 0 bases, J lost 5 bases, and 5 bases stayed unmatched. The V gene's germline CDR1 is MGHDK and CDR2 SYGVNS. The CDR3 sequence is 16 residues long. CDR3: CASSEYAGGTNNEQFF. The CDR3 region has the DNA TGTGCCAGCAGTGAATACGCGGGAGGGACGAACAATGAGCAGTTCTTC.

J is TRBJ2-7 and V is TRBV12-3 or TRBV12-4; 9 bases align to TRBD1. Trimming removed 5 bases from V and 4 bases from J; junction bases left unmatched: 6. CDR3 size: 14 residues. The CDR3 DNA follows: TGTGCCAGCAGTGGAGGACAGGGGTGGTACGAGCAGTACTTC. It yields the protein CASSGGQGWYEQYF.

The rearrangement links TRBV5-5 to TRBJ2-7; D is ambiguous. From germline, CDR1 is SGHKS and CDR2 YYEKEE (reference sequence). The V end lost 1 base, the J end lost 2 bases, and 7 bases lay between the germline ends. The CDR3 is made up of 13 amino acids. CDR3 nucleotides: TGTGCCAGCAGCTTGTACGGAGCCTACGAGCAGTACTTC. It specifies CASSLYGAYEQYF.

CDR3 residues: CASSPKMGASPGDEQFF. CDR3 nucleotides: TGTGCCAGCAGCCCCAAGATGGGGGCGTCTCCGGGGGATGAGCAGTTCTTC. The chain uses TRBV11-2 and TRBJ2-1; TRBD1 or TRBD2 may be the D gene (6 bases each). The CDR3 is made up of 17 amino acids. With 5 bases removed from V and 8 bases from J, the gap between germline ends came to 25 bases. The germline V gene encodes CDR1 SGHAT and CDR2 FQNNGV.